Shown below are 14 T cell receptor beta chains from a single sample sequenced in a study of Tregs in tolerant kidney transplant recipients. Recipients received nonmyeloablative bone marrow transplants from related graft donors, with transient mixed chimerism. Method: immunoSEQ multiplex PCR; TCRdb's copy keeps in-frame clones and lacks some. Of approximately 60,000 clones listed, 70% to 90% are singletons. Sequences were derived from CD4+ T cells from blood (PBMCs), sampled 6 months after the transplant. Receptors originate from a human patient who received a combined kidney and bone marrow transplant. Some T cells may be graft donor cells.

This clone was counted a few times. The chain has TRBV7-3 and TRBJ2-5; D is undetermined. Trimming shortened V by 5 bases and J by 2 bases, and 9 bases separated the two germline ends. This CDR3 is 13 amino acids long. Germline-derived CDR1 and CDR2 are SGHTA and FQGTGA. The CDR3 protein is CASSPPSQETQYF. CDR3 in DNA: TGTGCCAGCAGCCCCCCGTCTCAAGAGACCCAGTACTTC.

This chain links TRBV4-1 with TRBJ2-7; weak D call: TRBD1 (6 bases). Germline values: CDR1 MGHRA, CDR2 YSYEKL. V was shortened by 4 bases and J by 9 bases, with 19 bases between the two germline ends. There are 14 residues in the CDR3. CDR3 nucleotide sequence: TGCGCCAGCAGCCTAAGAGGGGGACCTGTGGGGCAGTACTTC. It is translated as CASSLRGGPVGQYF.

The rearrangement uses TRBV5-1 and TRBJ1-1; 9 bases agree with TRBD1. This CDR3 is built from 13 residues. J lost 5 bases, V lost 5 bases, and 4 bases had no gene match. Germline assignment: CDR1 SGHRS and CDR2 YFSETQ. The CDR3 sequence: CASRGQGGTEAFF. Written as DNA, the CDR3 is TGCGCCAGCAGGGGACAGGGCGGGACTGAAGCTTTCTTT.

This chain uses TRBV7-2 with TRBJ2-3; perhaps TRBD2 as D (6 bases). The V and J ends lost 5 bases and 2 bases respectively, with 17 bases between them. Germline CDR1 and CDR2: SGHTA and FQGNSA. The CDR3 runs to 16 residues. For the CDR3, the DNA is TGTGCCAGCAGCGGAAGGCTGGCGGGACTCACAGATACGCAGTATTTT. Amino acids: CASSGRLAGLTDTQYF.

The rearrangement links TRBV27 to TRBJ2-7; 13 bases are shared with TRBD2. The germline V gene encodes CDR1 MNHEY and CDR2 SMNVEV (reference sequence). There are 15 residues in the CDR3. V was pared by 5 bases and J by 4 bases, with 5 bases of the junction left unmatched. The CDR3 nucleotides are TGTGCCAGCAGTCCTCGGACTAGCGGGGGTTACGAGCAGTACTTC. Amino acids: CASSPRTSGGYEQYF.

Note on this clone: Other DNA sequences within the sample encode an identical CDR3. The chain recombines TRBV14 with TRBJ2-5, with D maybe TRBD2 (5 bases). The CDR3 sequence is 15 residues long. V lost 3 bases, J lost 2 bases, and 13 bases lay in between. Germline V CDR1 and CDR2: SGHDN, FVKESK. The chain's CDR3 is CASSQPGFYQETQYF. The CDR3 DNA reads TGTGCCAGCAGCCAGCCGGGGTTCTATCAAGAGACCCAGTACTTC.

The chain combines TRBV4-1 with TRBJ2-5; 7 positions match TRBD2. Near its end, the DNA agrees better with TRBJ2-7, so the J call may be wrong. There are 17 residues in the CDR3. In germline, CDR1 is MGHRA, CDR2 YSYEKL. This chain's CDR3 is CASSQVGSGTFSYEQYF. The CDR3 bases are TGCGCCAGCAGCCAAGTCGGAAGCGGGACTTTCTCCTACGAGCAGTACTTC.

The CDR3 protein is CASSLAGVPTGELFF. CDR3 DNA sequence: TGTGCCAGCAGCTTGGCAGGGGTTCCCACCGGGGAGCTGTTTTTT. The J gene is TRBJ2-2, the V gene TRBV7-9; weak D call: TRBD1 (6 bases). The germline V gene has CDR1 SEHNR and CDR2 FQNEAQ (reference sequence). Trimming left V 3 bases short and J 4 bases short, with 12 bases between. This CDR3 has 15 residues.

This clone has more than one count but fewer than ten. Other nucleotide sequences from this sample produce the same CDR3. The chain is built from TRBV6-1 and TRBJ1-4; D gene ambiguous. This CDR3 comprises 14 residues. The germline V gene has CDR1 MNHNS and CDR2 SASEGT. V lost 3 bases and J 3 bases, leaving 8 bases between the germline ends. CDR3: CASSERGSNEKLFF. In DNA, the CDR3 is TGTGCCAGCAGTGAGAGAGGGTCTAATGAAAAACTGTTTTTT.

The rearrangement uses TRBV2 and TRBJ2-1; TRBD2 agrees at 7 bases. Trimming at V came to 7 bases and at J to 5 bases, leaving 11 bases not matched to a gene. In germline, CDR1 is SNHLY, CDR2 FYNNEI. The length of the CDR3 is 15 residues. DNA for the CDR3: TGTGCCAGCAAGAGGTCGCGGGAGTGGCACAATGAGCAGTTCTTC. Its translation is CASKRSREWHNEQFF.

This chain links TRBV5-1 with TRBJ2-2; D not resolved. Germline CDR1 is SGHRS and CDR2 is YFSETQ. V was cut by 2 bases and J by 8 bases, with 4 bases left in between. This CDR3 contains 11 residues. The CDR3 protein is CASSLQGELFF. In DNA, the CDR3 is TGCGCCAGCAGCTTACAAGGGGAGCTGTTTTTT.

The chain links TRBV4-1 to TRBJ1-1, with D uncertain. Trimming took off 3 bases at V and 4 bases at J, with 12 bases between the two ends. Germline CDR1 is MGHRA and CDR2 is YSYEKL. The CDR3 sequence is 14 residues long. In DNA, the CDR3 is TGCGCCAGCAGCCACCTTTTGAGGGCCACTGAAGCTTTCTTT. This gives the protein CASSHLLRATEAFF.

The chain carries TRBV4-3 and TRBJ1-3; D is possibly TRBD1 (5 bases). The CDR3 contains 16 residues. Trimming removed 0 bases at V and 3 bases at J, with 12 bases between. The germline CDR1 and CDR2 sequences are LGHNA and YSLEER. CDR3 DNA sequence: TGCGCCAGCAGCCAAGATCAGCGCAGGGTTGGAAACACCATATATTTT. This sequence encodes CASSQDQRRVGNTIYF.

The chain carries TRBV4-1 and TRBJ2-1; TRBD1 matches at 8 bases. The CDR3 has 15 residues. With V trimmed by 1 base and J by 3 bases, 2 bases remained unmatched. CDR1 MGHRA and CDR2 YSYEKL come from the germline V gene. DNA for the CDR3: TGCGCCAGCAGCCAAGCGGGACAGGTCTACAATGAGCAGTTCTTC. Its translation: CASSQAGQVYNEQFF.